This T cell receptor (beta chain) was recovered during a study of blood T cell repertoires in COVID-19. On the study more broadly: T cells, B-cell-depleted T cells, or PBMCs provided the cDNA or gDNA that served as material.

The CDR3 runs to 15 residues. In the original processing: From reference gene primer amplification, estimates of nucleated cell counts were derived. Sequencing was performed with immunoSEQ multiplex PCR; in TCRdb, only in-frame clones are kept and a portion is missing. The DNA was the basis for D and trimming; V, J and clone size are from that table. This sample has 220,000 or so clones, with approximately 85% found just once. In assigning cohorts, the study relied on participant-reported clinical history. The V gene is TRBV21-1, the J gene TRBJ2-1; the table gives TRBD1 as D, unverified against the DNA. TRBV21-1 is a pseudogene locus. Sequenced sample: PBMCs or T cells enriched from blood (not recorded which). The receptor's source is a woman aged 45-59 years who had recovered from COVID-19. The CDR3 is CASSNCGLRHSEQFF. Written as DNA, the CDR3 is TGTGCCAGCAGCAATTGTGGTCTAAGACACAGTGAGCAGTTCTTC.